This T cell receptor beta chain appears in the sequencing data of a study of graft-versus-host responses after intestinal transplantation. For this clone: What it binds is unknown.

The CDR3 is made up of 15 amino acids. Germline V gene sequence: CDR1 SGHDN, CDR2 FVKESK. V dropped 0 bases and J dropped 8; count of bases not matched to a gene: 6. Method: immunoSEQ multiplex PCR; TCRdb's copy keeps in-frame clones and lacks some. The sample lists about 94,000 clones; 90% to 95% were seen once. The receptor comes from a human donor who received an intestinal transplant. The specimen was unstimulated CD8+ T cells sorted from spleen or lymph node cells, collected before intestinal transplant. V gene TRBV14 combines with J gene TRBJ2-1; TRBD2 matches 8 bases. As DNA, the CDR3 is TGTGCCAGCAGCCAAGATAGGACTAGCATCGATGAGCAGTTCTTC. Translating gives CASSQDRTSIDEQFF.